Sequencing of this T cell receptor (beta chain) was carried out in a study of cytomegalovirus exposure and HLA in healthy donors. The CDR3 loop spans 19 amino acids. V dropped 5 bases and J dropped 0; count of bases not matched to a gene: 16. Per the germline V gene, CDR1 is GTSNPN and CDR2 is SVGIG (reference sequence). Study outcomes and limitations: When a later analysis compared HLA-associated TCR beta chains with equally common others, the HLA-associated chains turned out to be more clonally expanded and to have lower generation probabilities.

About this clone: Its target is unknown.

The donors were healthy bone marrow donors. In the PCR, 60 Vbeta and 13 Jbeta primers were used. The method was immunoSEQ multiplex PCR; TCRdb's version includes in-frame clones alone and lacks a portion of them. The data contain 130,000 or so clones, 87% of them singletons. The source material was PBMCs. The sequence derives from a woman aged 25 to 39 in good health and CMV-seronegative. The genes are TRBV30 and TRBJ2-2; 9 bases are shared with TRBD2. The CDR3 coding sequence is TGTGCCTGGTTAAAGGGGGGGATGGCTAGCGGGACGAACACCGGGGAGCTGTTTTTT. Its protein is CAWLKGGMASGTNTGELFF.